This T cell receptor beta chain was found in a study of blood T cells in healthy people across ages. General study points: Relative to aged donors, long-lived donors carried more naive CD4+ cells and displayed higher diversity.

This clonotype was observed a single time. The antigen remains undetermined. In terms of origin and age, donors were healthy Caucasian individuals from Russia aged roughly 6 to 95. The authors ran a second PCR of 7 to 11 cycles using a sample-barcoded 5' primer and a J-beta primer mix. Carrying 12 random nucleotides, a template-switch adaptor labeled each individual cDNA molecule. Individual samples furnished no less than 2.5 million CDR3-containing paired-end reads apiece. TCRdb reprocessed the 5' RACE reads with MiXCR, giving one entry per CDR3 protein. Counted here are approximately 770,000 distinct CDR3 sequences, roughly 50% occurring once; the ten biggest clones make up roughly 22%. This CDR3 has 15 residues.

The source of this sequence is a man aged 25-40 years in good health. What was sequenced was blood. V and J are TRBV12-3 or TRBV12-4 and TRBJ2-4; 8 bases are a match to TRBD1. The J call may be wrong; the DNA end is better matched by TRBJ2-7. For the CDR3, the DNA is TGTGCCAGCAGTTTAGGCGACAGGGGAGTCTACGAGCAGTACTTC. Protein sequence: CASSLGDRGVYEQYF.